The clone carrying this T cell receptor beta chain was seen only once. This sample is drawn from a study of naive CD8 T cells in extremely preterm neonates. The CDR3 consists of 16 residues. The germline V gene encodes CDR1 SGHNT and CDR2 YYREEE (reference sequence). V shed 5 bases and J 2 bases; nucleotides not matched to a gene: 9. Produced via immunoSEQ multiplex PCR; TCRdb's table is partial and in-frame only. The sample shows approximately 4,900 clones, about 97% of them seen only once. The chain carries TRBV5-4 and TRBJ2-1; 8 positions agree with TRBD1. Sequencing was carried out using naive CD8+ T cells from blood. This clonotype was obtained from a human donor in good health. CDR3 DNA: TGTGCCAGCAGTCGAAACGGACAGGGCCCCTACAATGAGCAGTTCTTC. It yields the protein CASSRNGQGPYNEQFF.